A single sample gave rise to the 11 T cell receptor beta chains below, sequenced in a study of molecular identifiers for immune sequencing clone quantification. Each CDR3 protein gets one entry after TCRdb re-called the PCR reads with MiXCR. The sample comprises roughly 630,000 distinct CDR3 sequences, over 25% of which are singletons, and 0.78% rests with the top ten. Sequenced: naive CD8+ T cells from blood, with Jurkat cell RNA spiked in. Subset here: FACS-sorted CD8+CD4-CCR7+CD45RA+ naive T cells. These TCRs come from a human donor in good health. Some libraries in this study had Jurkat cell RNA spiked in.

This clonotype has only a few counts. The chain is built from TRBV27 and TRBJ2-1; 8 bases match TRBD1. Germline CDR1 MNHEY, CDR2 SMNVEV (reference sequence). The CDR3 consists of 14 residues. The V gene end was trimmed by 6 bases and the J gene end by 11 bases; junction bases not matched to a gene: 12. The CDR3 nucleotides read TGTGCCAGCAGCCTCGGACAGGGTGGGGTTCAGCAGTTCTTC. This codes for CASSLGQGGVQQFF.

Note on this clonotype: The junction departs from the called germline gene at one end, perhaps through a read error. The V call is TRBV5-6, the J call TRBJ2-7; 7 bases match TRBD2. The CDR3 length is 13 residues. Germline loops: CDR1 SGHDT, CDR2 YYEEEE. In DNA, the CDR3 is TGTGCCAGTGGGCGGGGGAGCTCCTGCGAGCAGTACTTC. This codes for CASGRGSSCEQYF.

To note about this clonotype: A much larger clone differs from this one at a single base, so this may be a read error. The chain combines TRBV7-2 with TRBJ2-3; TRBD1 might be the D (5 bases). Germline V gene data show CDR1 as SGHTA and CDR2 as FQGNSA. This CDR3 is 15 amino acids long. CDR3 protein: CASSLPDSYTGTQYF. The CDR3 DNA reads as TGTGCCAGCAGTTTACCCGACAGCTACACAGGTACGCAGTATTTT.

The chain recombines TRBV19 with TRBJ2-7; weak D call: TRBD2 (5 bases). CDR3 length: 15 amino acids. Germline lookup yields CDR1 LNHDA and CDR2 SQIVND (reference sequence). Deletions cut 3 bases from V and 5 bases from J, with 17 bases between. CDR3: CASSMSDFSPNEQYF. The CDR3 DNA sequence: TGTGCCAGTAGTATGTCGGACTTCTCACCTAACGAGCAGTACTTC.

This clonotype was found a few times. The V and J genes are TRBV6-2 or TRBV6-3 and TRBJ2-7, with TRBD2 as a possible D gene (6 bases). V was cut by 1 base and J by 2 bases, with 12 bases left in between. The CDR3 runs 15 residues. Germline V CDR1 and CDR2: MNHEY, SVGEGT. The DNA of the CDR3 is TGTGCCAGCAGTTACTATCCGGGGGATGCCTACGAGCAGTACTTC. It codes for CASSYYPGDAYEQYF.

To note about this clonotype: Germline and junction disagree at one end, which may indicate a read error. V is TRBV6-5 and J is TRBJ2-3; D may be TRBD2 (5 bases). CDR1 is MNHEY and CDR2 is SVGAGI in the germline V gene. The CDR3 covers 15 residues. CDR3 sequence reads: CASSSLAPSTATQYF. CDR3 DNA: TGTGCCAGCAGTTCCCTGGCCCCTAGCACAGCTACGCAGTATTTT.

On this clonotype itself: It is likely a read error, because the conserved phenylalanine at the end of the CDR3 is missing. V and J are TRBV4-1 and TRBJ1-4; D is unclear. The germline V and J ends were trimmed by 0 bases and 2 bases, with 7 bases remaining between them. This CDR3 is built from 15 residues. Looked up from germline, CDR1 is MGHRA and CDR2 is YSYEKL. CDR3 sequence (DNA): TGCGCCAGCAGCCAAGATCTGGTGACTAATGAAAAACTGTTTTAT. This codes for CASSQDLVTNEKLFY.

There are a few counts of this clonotype. A much larger clonotype is one base distant, so this may be a read error. The V call is TRBV13, the J call TRBJ1-1; 7 bases map to TRBD1. This CDR3 region has 16 residues. From germline, CDR1 is PRHDT and CDR2 FYEKMQ (reference sequence). The CDR3 protein is CAGSPRQGPLNTEAFF. The CDR3 nucleotides read TGTGCCGGCAGCCCTCGACAGGGACCATTGAACACTGAAGCTTTCTTT.

On this clonotype itself: This may stem from a read error, because a much larger clone lies one nucleotide away. The rearrangement uses TRBV11-2 and TRBJ2-5; 7 bases fit TRBD1. The CDR3 contains 16 residues. V lost 7 bases and J lost 6; bases outside the gene matches: 17. In germline, CDR1 is SGHAT, CDR2 FQNNGV. CDR3 bases: TGTGCCAGCACCGCCGCCGGGACAGTTCTGTGGAAGACCCAGTACTTC. Translation gives CASTAAGTVLWKTQYF.

The chain employs TRBV4-1 and TRBJ1-1; no definite D call. The V and J ends lost 0 bases and 6 bases respectively, with 11 bases between them. This CDR3 has 14 residues. Germline CDR1 MGHRA, CDR2 YSYEKL. The CDR3 loop is CASSQDRSIPEAFF. In DNA, the CDR3 is TGCGCCAGCAGCCAAGATCGATCGATCCCTGAAGCTTTCTTT.

The chain recombines TRBV28 with TRBJ2-1; D is uncertain. The CDR3 runs to 15 residues. Trimming took 3 bases from V and 3 from J, leaving 12 bases between them. The germline V gene encodes CDR1 MDHEN and CDR2 SYDVKM. The CDR3 DNA reads as TGTGCCAGCAGTTTCCGACCGCAGATCTACAATGAGCAGTTCTTC. It encodes CASSFRPQIYNEQFF.